Presented here are 13 T cell receptor beta chains from one specimen sequenced in a study of vaccination effects on CD4 cells after COVID-19. Assay: immunoSEQ multiplex PCR; the TCRdb copy retains only in-frame clones and omits some. Among around 30,000 clones listed, about 74% were seen once. In the ViraFEST assay, antigen-specific CD4+ clonotypes were identified by expansion after peptide-pool stimulation. The authors isolated CD4+ T cells after about eleven days of culture. Two doses of BNT162b2 or mRNA-1273 vaccine were administered to participants. No antigen is known for these receptors. This sample comprised CD4+ T cells from PBMCs cultured with HCoV-OC43 spike peptides, obtained after COVID-19 vaccination. Subset noted: HCoV-OC43 spike overlapping peptide pool stimulation. Receptors were obtained from a human donor who received a COVID-19 vaccine.

This chain uses TRBV5-1 with TRBJ1-4; D might be TRBD1 (5 bases). The CDR3 totals 15 residues. CDR1 and CDR2 from the germline V gene are SGHRS and YFSETQ. Trimming cost V 0 bases and J 0 bases, with 6 bases left between them. CDR3 amino acids: CASSLVRATNEKLFF. CDR3 DNA sequence: TGCGCCAGCAGCTTGGTCAGGGCAACTAATGAAAAACTGTTTTTT.

The gene calls are TRBV2 and TRBJ2-1, with 13 bases that match TRBD2. Germline V gene lookup returns CDR1 SNHLY and CDR2 FYNNEI. This CDR3 spans 15 amino acids. V was clipped by 6 bases and J by 8 bases; unmatched bases: 7. The CDR3: CASRLTSGGVDEQFF. In nucleotides, the CDR3 is TGTGCCAGCAGACTTACTAGCGGGGGGGTCGATGAGCAGTTCTTC.

This clone occurred once. This chain connects TRBV5-1 to TRBJ2-1; 15 bases agree with TRBD2. With 0 bases clipped from V and 7 bases from J, the junction kept 20 bases outside the gene matches. From germline, CDR1 is SGHRS and CDR2 YFSETQ. The CDR3 has 22 residues. CDR3 nucleotide sequence: TGCGCCAGCAGCTTGGCCTTGCGGGGCGGACTAGCGGGAGGGCCCATCTTTAATGAGCAGTTCTTC. Translation: CASSLALRGGLAGGPIFNEQFF.

V gene TRBV30 combines with J gene TRBJ2-5; D not certain. V was trimmed by 1 base and J by 4 bases, leaving 10 bases between them. This CDR3 is built from 13 residues. Germline V gives CDR1 GTSNPN, CDR2 SVGIG (reference sequence). The CDR3 loop reads CAWSGGGIETQYF. The CDR3 nucleotides read TGTGCCTGGAGTGGGGGTGGGATAGAGACCCAGTACTTC.

This sequence joins TRBV7-9 and TRBJ2-3; no clear D gene. V was trimmed by 2 bases and J by 1 base, leaving 22 bases between them. The CDR3 contains 19 residues. Germline assignment: CDR1 SEHNR and CDR2 FQNEAQ (reference sequence). The CDR3 protein is CASSLRRRTIKEGTDTQYF. As DNA, the CDR3 is TGTGCCAGCAGCTTACGGCGTAGGACGATAAAAGAGGGCACAGATACGCAGTATTTT.

The rearrangement uses TRBV15 and TRBJ1-1; 7 bases align to TRBD1. CDR1 and CDR2 (germline): LNHNV, YYDKDF (reference sequence). The CDR3 contains 14 residues. After removal of 0 bases from V and 8 bases from J, the junction contained 6 bases not matched to a gene. The CDR3 bases are TGTGCCACCAGCAGAGATAGGGGGACAGAAGAAGCTTTCTTT. Protein product: CATSRDRGTEEAFF.

V gene TRBV7-8 combines with J gene TRBJ2-1; 14 bases agree with TRBD2. Trimming at V came to 3 bases and at J to 0 bases, leaving 10 bases not matched to a gene. Germline CDR1 and CDR2: SGHVS and FQNEAQ. This CDR3 comprises 20 residues. CDR3 protein: CASSLVVWTSGRSSYNEQFF. In nucleotides, the CDR3 is TGTGCCAGCAGCTTGGTAGTTTGGACTAGCGGGAGGAGCTCCTACAATGAGCAGTTCTTC.

This chain joins TRBV5-1 and TRBJ2-7, with D perhaps TRBD1 (5 bases). V was shortened by 0 bases and J by 2 bases, with 9 bases between the two germline ends. Germline V CDR1 and CDR2: SGHRS, YFSETQ. This CDR3 has 14 residues. The CDR3: CASSLEGQTYEQYF. Written as DNA, the CDR3 is TGCGCCAGCAGCTTGGAAGGACAAACCTACGAGCAGTACTTC.

The chain joins TRBV29-1 to TRBJ1-2; D is ambiguous. CDR3 length equals 11 residues. CDR1 is SQVTM and CDR2 is ANQGSEA in the germline V gene. V dropped 6 bases and J dropped 6 bases, with 11 bases sitting between them. The CDR3 protein is CSVSRVDGYTF. CDR3 nucleotides: TGCAGCGTGTCCCGGGTGGATGGCTACACCTTC.

The chain uses TRBV19 and TRBJ2-2, with 8 bases lining up with TRBD1. With 7 bases clipped from V and 7 bases from J, the junction kept 8 bases outside the gene matches. Germline CDR1 reads LNHDA; CDR2 reads SQIVND (reference sequence). CDR3 length equals 14 residues. The CDR3 DNA sequence: TGTGCCAGTAAGACAGGGGTGGGGAACGGGGAGCTGTTTTTT. Translating gives CASKTGVGNGELFF.

The rearrangement uses TRBV5-1 and TRBJ2-7, with D maybe TRBD2 (5 bases). There are 12 residues in the CDR3. V lost 5 bases and J 7 bases, leaving 13 bases between the germline ends. In germline, CDR1 is SGHRS, CDR2 YFSETQ. CDR3 sequence (DNA): TGCGCCAGCAGGAGCGGTTTTTGGGAGCAGTACTTC. It specifies CASRSGFWEQYF. Complete variable domain (other parts from reference TRBV5-1 and TRBJ2-7): KAGVTQTPRYLIKTRGQQVTLSCSPISGHRSVSWYQQTPGQGLQFLFEYFSETQRNKGNFPGRFSGRQFSNSRSEMNVSTLELGDSALYLCASRSGFWEQYFGPGTRLTVT.

V and J are TRBV7-9 and TRBJ2-3; 10 nucleotides agree with TRBD1. The germline CDR1 and CDR2 sequences are SEHNR and FQNEAQ (reference sequence). The CDR3 is 15 residues long. The V and J ends lost 4 bases and 3 bases, in that order; junction bases with no gene match: 4. CDR3: CASSSMGQGTDTQYF. The CDR3 bases are TGTGCCAGCAGCTCGATGGGACAGGGGACAGATACGCAGTATTTT.

This chain connects TRBV11-2 to TRBJ2-5; D gene unclear. The germline CDR1 and CDR2 sequences are SGHAT and FQNNGV. V shed 2 bases and J shed 6 bases, with 19 bases lying between them. The CDR3 covers 16 residues. CDR3 sequence (DNA): TGTGCCAGCAGCTTACAAGAGCTACACCGTCGGAAGACCCAGTACTTC. Translating it yields CASSLQELHRRKTQYF.